Each of the 32 T cell receptor beta chains below was sequenced from the same sample in a study of Tregs in tolerant kidney transplant recipients. Mixed chimerism was transient after nonmyeloablative marrow transplants from related graft donors. Sequenced by immunoSEQ multiplex PCR; TCRdb stores in-frame clones only, minus some. This sample has tens of thousands of clones, with 93% found just once. The material was CD4+ T cells from blood (PBMCs), obtained 12 months after the transplant. These receptors all stem from a human patient who received a combined kidney and bone marrow transplant. Some T cells may trace back to the graft donor.

V gene TRBV29-1 combines with J gene TRBJ1-2; TRBD1 agrees at 10 bases. The CDR3 totals 16 residues. V lost 5 bases, J lost 0 bases, and 9 bases stayed unmatched. CDR1 and CDR2 (germline): SQVTM, ANQGSEA. CDR3 nucleotide sequence: TGCAGCGTTTCGAAAGGACAGGGGGTTGCTAACTATGGCTACACCTTC. It is translated as CSVSKGQGVANYGYTF.

The gene calls are TRBV5-1 and TRBJ1-3; D is undetermined. Germline V gives CDR1 SGHRS, CDR2 YFSETQ. Trimming took off 2 bases at V and 4 bases at J, with 10 bases between the two ends. The CDR3 is 14 amino acids. The CDR3 DNA reads TGCGCCAGCAGCTTCGATGGGAGCGGAAACACCATATATTTT. This sequence encodes CASSFDGSGNTIYF. Complete variable domain (other parts from reference TRBV5-1 and TRBJ1-3): KAGVTQTPRYLIKTRGQQVTLSCSPISGHRSVSWYQQTPGQGLQFLFEYFSETQRNKGNFPGRFSGRQFSNSRSEMNVSTLELGDSALYLCASSFDGSGNTIYFGEGSWLTVV.

The chain is built from TRBV4-3 and TRBJ1-4; D is unclear. The V end lost 0 bases, the J end lost 8 bases, and 22 bases lay between the germline ends. Germline CDR1 and CDR2: LGHNA and YSLEER. The CDR3 extends over 18 amino acids. This CDR3 reads CASSQESLLRAFGEKLFF. The DNA of the CDR3 is TGCGCCAGCAGCCAAGAGAGTCTTCTGAGGGCGTTTGGGGAAAAACTGTTTTTT.

The V and J genes are TRBV5-5 and TRBJ2-7, with 11 bases fitting TRBD2. With V trimmed by 4 bases and J by 3 bases, 3 bases remained unmatched. CDR1 SGHKS and CDR2 YYEKEE come from the germline V gene (reference sequence). This CDR3 region has 14 residues. Here the CDR3 reads CASSLAGGFYEQYF. CDR3 coding DNA: TGTGCCAGCAGCCTAGCGGGGGGTTTCTACGAGCAGTACTTC. The whole variable domain, filled in from reference TRBV5-5 and TRBJ2-7, reads DAGVTQSPTHLIKTRGQQVTLRCSPISGHKSVSWYQQVLGQGPQFIFQYYEKEERGRGNFPDRFSARQFPNYSSELNVNALLLGDSALYLCASSLAGGFYEQYFGPGTRLTVT.

This chain connects TRBV13 to TRBJ1-1; 7 bases are shared with TRBD1. CDR1 PRHDT and CDR2 FYEKMQ come from the germline V gene (reference sequence). Germline trimming cut 5 bases from V and 4 bases from J; bases unmatched to any gene: 10. This CDR3 is 15 amino acids long. For the CDR3, the DNA is TGTGCCAGCAGCGAACACAGGGGCTGGGTCACTGAAGCTTTCTTT. Translating it yields CASSEHRGWVTEAFF.

This sequence joins TRBV4-3 and TRBJ2-7; 13 nucleotides agree with TRBD2. J was trimmed by 3 bases and V by 2 bases; bases with no gene match: 1. Germline-derived CDR1 and CDR2 are LGHNA and YSLEER. The CDR3 covers 15 residues. In DNA form, the CDR3 reads TGCGCCAGCAGCCAAAGACTAGCGGGGGGCTACGAGCAGTACTTC. It specifies CASSQRLAGGYEQYF.

This chain joins TRBV13 and TRBJ1-3; D ambiguous. Germline CDR1 is PRHDT and CDR2 is FYEKMQ (reference sequence). The CDR3 runs to 13 residues. The V gene lost 3 bases and the J gene lost 1 base, with 4 bases spanning the gap. CDR3 sequence: CASSFQSGNTIYF. The CDR3 bases are TGTGCCAGCAGCTTTCAATCTGGAAACACCATATATTTT.

The chain joins TRBV6-6 to TRBJ2-1, with TRBD2 identical over 11 bases. The CDR3 runs to 15 residues. Losses at the gene ends were 4 bases for V and 3 bases for J; bases not matched to a gene: 2. The germline gives CDR1 MNHNY, CDR2 SVGAGI (reference sequence). CDR3 sequence reads: CASSSGTSGYNEQFF. The CDR3 DNA reads as TGTGCCAGCAGTTCCGGGACTAGCGGCTACAATGAGCAGTTCTTC.

The V and J genes are TRBV5-1 and TRBJ1-2; D might be TRBD1 (5 bases). This CDR3 comprises 18 residues. Germline CDR1 and CDR2: SGHRS and YFSETQ. V was cut by 3 bases and J by 4 bases, with 25 bases left in between. The CDR3 nucleotides are TGCGCCAGCAGCTGGACGGGACTACTTCAAACGGGTGGCTATGGCTACACCTTC. Translated, it gives CASSWTGLLQTGGYGYTF.

V and J are TRBV9 and TRBJ2-3, with D maybe TRBD2 (7 bases). The CDR3 consists of 18 residues. From germline, CDR1 is SGDLS and CDR2 YYNGEE. Trimming shortened V by 0 bases and J by 1 base, and 18 bases separated the two germline ends. Here the CDR3 reads CASSVVVGGHNGTDTQYF. CDR3 DNA: TGTGCCAGCAGCGTAGTGGTGGGGGGGCATAATGGCACAGATACGCAGTATTTT.

The chain joins TRBV19 to TRBJ1-5; D call uncertain. Trimming shortened V by 5 bases and J by 6 bases, and 11 bases separated the two germline ends. The CDR3 loop spans 13 amino acids. CDR1 and CDR2 (germline): LNHDA, SQIVND (reference sequence). This CDR3 is CASSPTRLQPQHF. The CDR3 bases are TGTGCCAGTAGTCCCACCAGGCTTCAGCCCCAGCATTTT.

V is TRBV11-2 and J is TRBJ2-2; 7 positions match TRBD2. Germline CDR1 SGHAT, CDR2 FQNNGV. Unmatched junction bases numbered 5, after V lost 3 bases and J lost 4 bases. CDR3 length: 15 amino acids. The CDR3 region has the DNA TGTGCCAGCAGCTTCAGCGGGACTCCCACCGGGGAGCTGTTTTTT. Amino acid sequence: CASSFSGTPTGELFF.

The chain is built from TRBV28 and TRBJ2-2; tentative D call: TRBD1 (6 bases). Trimming pared 6 bases from V and 5 bases from J, leaving 19 bases between. Germline V gene sequence: CDR1 MDHEN, CDR2 SYDVKM. The CDR3 has 16 amino acids. CDR3 coding DNA: TGTGCCAGCAGAAAACAGGGTTCCATTCCGACCGGGGAGCTGTTTTTT. Translating it yields CASRKQGSIPTGELFF.

This clone occurred once. The rearrangement links TRBV1 to TRBJ2-5; TRBD2 is the table's D call and was not checked against the DNA. TRBV1 is deemed a pseudogene. The CDR3 spans 19 residues. CDR3 region: CTSSQETSKLADRQETQYF. The CDR3 DNA is TGCACCAGCAGCCAAGAAACGTCAAAATTAGCGGACCGACAAGAGACCCAGTACTTC.

This sequence joins TRBV7-7 and TRBJ2-2; TRBD1 matches at 8 bases. CDR1 SSHAT and CDR2 FNYEAQ come from the germline V gene (reference sequence). This CDR3 comprises 19 residues. Unmatched junction bases numbered 14, after V lost 5 bases and J lost 0 bases. In nucleotides, the CDR3 is TGTGCCAGCAGCCGGTGGTCACCGGGACAGGCGTCGAACACCGGGGAGCTGTTTTTT. This translates into CASSRWSPGQASNTGELFF. Variable domain in full (rest from reference TRBV7-7 and TRBJ2-2): GAGVSQSPRYKVTKRGQDVTLRCDPISSHATLYWYQQALGQGPEFLTYFNYEAQPDKSGLPSDRFSAERPEGSISTLTIQRTEQRDSAMYRCASSRWSPGQASNTGELFFGEGSRLTVL.

The gene calls are TRBV19 and TRBJ2-7, with D maybe TRBD1 (6 bases). The CDR3 is 14 amino acids. Germline V gives CDR1 LNHDA, CDR2 SQIVND (reference sequence). Trimming removed 3 bases at V and 0 bases at J, with 9 bases between. CDR3 sequence reads: CASSIRGPSYEQYF. The CDR3 DNA is TGTGCCAGTAGTATCAGGGGCCCCTCCTACGAGCAGTACTTC.

The chain carries TRBV15 and TRBJ2-5, with D hard to call. V dropped 1 base and J dropped 13 bases, with 10 bases sitting between them. The V gene's germline CDR1 is LNHNV and CDR2 YYDKDF (reference sequence). CDR3 length: 11 residues. The CDR3 DNA reads as TGTGCCACCAGCAGAGGGTCGGCGGCGTACTTC. This gives the protein CATSRGSAAYF.

J is TRBJ2-7 and V is TRBV5-1; D remains ambiguous. CDR1 and CDR2 (germline): SGHRS, YFSETQ. With 0 bases removed from V and 2 bases from J, the gap between germline ends came to 3 bases. This CDR3 contains 12 residues. CDR3 DNA sequence: TGCGCCAGCAGCTTGGACACCTACGAGCAGTACTTC. Protein sequence: CASSLDTYEQYF. The full variable domain, rest sourced from reference TRBV5-1 and TRBJ2-7, is KAGVTQTPRYLIKTRGQQVTLSCSPISGHRSVSWYQQTPGQGLQFLFEYFSETQRNKGNFPGRFSGRQFSNSRSEMNVSTLELGDSALYLCASSLDTYEQYFGPGTRLTVT.

This clone was recorded once. The rearrangement joins TRBV5-1 to TRBJ1-1; D is ambiguous. Trimming took off 6 bases at V and 4 bases at J, with 16 bases between the two ends. The CDR3 extends over 14 amino acids. Germline V gene lookup returns CDR1 SGHRS and CDR2 YFSETQ. CDR3 in DNA: TGCGCCAGCACCCCAGGAGGGCGGGTCACTGAAGCTTTCTTT. This codes for CASTPGGRVTEAFF.

This chain's CDR3 is CASSLASGSQTQYF. In DNA, the CDR3 is TGTGCCAGCAGCTTAGCTAGCGGGAGTCAGACCCAGTACTTC. The V gene is TRBV11-3, the J gene TRBJ2-5; 10 nucleotides align to TRBD2. J was trimmed by 6 bases and V by 1 base; bases with no gene match: 2. Looked up from germline, CDR1 is SGHNT and CDR2 is YENEEA. The CDR3 is 14 residues long.

As DNA, the CDR3 is TGCGCCAGCAGCTTGGGGGACTACTCTAGCACAGATACGCAGTATTTT. Protein sequence: CASSLGDYSSTDTQYF. This chain connects TRBV5-1 to TRBJ2-3; 7 bases align to TRBD2. With 0 bases clipped from V and 0 bases from J, the junction kept 4 bases outside the gene matches. This CDR3 is 16 amino acids long. CDR1 is SGHRS and CDR2 is YFSETQ in the germline V gene.

This chain uses TRBV14 with TRBJ1-2; the D gene is possibly TRBD1 (6 bases). V gave up 3 bases and J gave up 1 base, with 15 bases separating them. The CDR3 has 16 residues. In germline, CDR1 is SGHDN, CDR2 FVKESK. CDR3 DNA: TGTGCCAGCAGCCAGCGATACAGGGAGAGTAACTATGGCTACACCTTC. Its protein is CASSQRYRESNYGYTF.

The rearrangement links TRBV11-2 to TRBJ2-1, with D possibly matching TRBD2 (5 bases). The germline V gene encodes CDR1 SGHAT and CDR2 FQNNGV. V was shortened by 5 bases and J by 9 bases, with 14 bases between the two germline ends. This CDR3 contains 13 residues. CDR3 loop: CASSRTRVGEQFF. CDR3 bases: TGTGCCAGCAGCAGAACTAGGGTGGGTGAGCAGTTCTTC. Filled out from reference TRBV11-2 and TRBJ2-1, the complete variable domain reads EAGVAQSPRYKIIEKRQSVAFWCNPISGHATLYWYQQILGQGPKLLIQFQNNGVVDDSQLPKDRFSAERLKGVDSTLKIQPAKLEDSAVYLCASSRTRVGEQFFGPGTRLTVL.

This clone was seen a handful of times. This chain joins TRBV7-9 and TRBJ1-4; D not resolved. Trimming removed 5 bases at V and 5 bases at J, with 15 bases between. The CDR3 sequence is 15 residues long. In germline, CDR1 is SEHNR, CDR2 FQNEAQ (reference sequence). This CDR3 is CASSPLSGGNEKLFF. The CDR3 region has the DNA TGTGCCAGCAGCCCCCTCTCGGGTGGGAATGAAAAACTGTTTTTT.

The chain has TRBV19 and TRBJ2-1; a weak D match, TRBD2 (6 bases). V lost 7 bases to trimming and J lost 6 bases, with 22 bases between them. Germline V gives CDR1 LNHDA, CDR2 SQIVND (reference sequence). The CDR3 contains 16 residues. DNA of the CDR3: TGTGCCAGTACCTCTTGGGGGGACGGTCCCCTCAATGAGCAGTTCTTC. Translating it yields CASTSWGDGPLNEQFF.

The rearrangement uses TRBV18 and TRBJ2-2, with a possible D match to TRBD2 (6 bases). Trimming removed 4 bases at V and 5 bases at J, with 8 bases between. Germline loops: CDR1 KGHSH, CDR2 LQKENI. The CDR3 totals 13 residues. CDR3 nucleotide sequence: TGTGCCAGCTCACGGGAGGAAACCGGGGAGCTGTTTTTT. Translation: CASSREETGELFF.

The count of this clone is one. The chain is built from TRBV29-1 and TRBJ1-2, with D tentatively TRBD1 (6 bases). The CDR3 runs 14 residues. Trimming left V 4 bases short and J 1 base short, with 13 bases between. CDR1 is SQVTM, CDR2 ANQGSEA, per germline. The CDR3 DNA follows: TGCAGCGTTGTGCACAGGGCCGTTAACTATGGCTACACCTTC. It translates to CSVVHRAVNYGYTF.

About this clone itself: One end of the junction varies from germline; a read error may be responsible. V gene TRBV2 combines with J gene TRBJ1-4; 7 bases line up with TRBD1. Per the germline V gene, CDR1 is SNHLY and CDR2 is FYNNEI. CDR3 length: 14 amino acids. The DNA of the CDR3 is TGTGCCAGCACCCAACAGGGGTTTCTTGAAAAACTGCTTTTT. Translating gives CASTQQGFLEKLLF.

The chain carries TRBV7-3 and TRBJ1-1; D call uncertain. The CDR3 is made up of 10 amino acids. Germline-derived CDR1 and CDR2 are SGHTA and FQGTGA. Trimming took off 9 bases at V and 7 bases at J, with 9 bases between the two ends. The DNA for the CDR3 is TGTGCCAGGATGGCCGTTGAAGCTTTCTTT. Its protein product is CARMAVEAFF.

This sequence joins TRBV5-1 and TRBJ2-7; unclear D gene. The CDR3 extends over 16 amino acids. Per the germline V gene, CDR1 is SGHRS and CDR2 is YFSETQ. Deletions cut 0 bases from V and 0 bases from J, with 13 bases between. Here the CDR3 DNA reads TGCGCCAGCAGCTTGGGCGACAACCGGTTCTCCTACGAGCAGTACTTC. This gives the protein CASSLGDNRFSYEQYF.

The count of this clone is one. CDR3 coding DNA: TGTGCCAGCAGCCTTAGAATCGGGACAGGGGGTCTCTACGAGCAGTACTTC. This codes for CASSLRIGTGGLYEQYF. V is TRBV7-9 and J is TRBJ2-7, with TRBD1 matching 11 bases. The CDR3 has 17 amino acids. Losses at the gene ends were 5 bases for V and 3 bases for J; bases not matched to a gene: 12. The V gene's germline CDR1 is SEHNR and CDR2 FQNEAQ (reference sequence).

This chain links TRBV19 with TRBJ2-1, with D maybe TRBD2 (5 bases). Trimming stripped 0 bases from V and 2 bases from J, with 14 bases between. CDR1 and CDR2 (germline): LNHDA, SQIVND (reference sequence). CDR3 length equals 17 residues. As DNA, the CDR3 is TGTGCCAGTAGTATAGATCTGCCGGGAAGGGCCTACAATGAGCAGTTCTTC. Translation: CASSIDLPGRAYNEQFF.